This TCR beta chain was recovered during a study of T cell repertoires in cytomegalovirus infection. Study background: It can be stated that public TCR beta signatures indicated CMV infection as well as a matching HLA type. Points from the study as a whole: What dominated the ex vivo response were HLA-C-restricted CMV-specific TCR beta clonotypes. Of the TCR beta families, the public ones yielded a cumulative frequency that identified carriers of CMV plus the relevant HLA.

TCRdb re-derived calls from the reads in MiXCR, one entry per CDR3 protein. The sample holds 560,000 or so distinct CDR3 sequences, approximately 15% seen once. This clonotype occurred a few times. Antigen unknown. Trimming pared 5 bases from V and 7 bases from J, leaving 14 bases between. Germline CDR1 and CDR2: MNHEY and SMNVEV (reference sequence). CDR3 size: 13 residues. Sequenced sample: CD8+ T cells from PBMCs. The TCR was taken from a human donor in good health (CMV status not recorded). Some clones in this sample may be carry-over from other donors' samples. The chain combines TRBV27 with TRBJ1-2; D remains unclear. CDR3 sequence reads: CASSPRGTFGYTF. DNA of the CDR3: TGTGCCAGCAGTCCCCGGGGAACGTTTGGCTACACCTTC.